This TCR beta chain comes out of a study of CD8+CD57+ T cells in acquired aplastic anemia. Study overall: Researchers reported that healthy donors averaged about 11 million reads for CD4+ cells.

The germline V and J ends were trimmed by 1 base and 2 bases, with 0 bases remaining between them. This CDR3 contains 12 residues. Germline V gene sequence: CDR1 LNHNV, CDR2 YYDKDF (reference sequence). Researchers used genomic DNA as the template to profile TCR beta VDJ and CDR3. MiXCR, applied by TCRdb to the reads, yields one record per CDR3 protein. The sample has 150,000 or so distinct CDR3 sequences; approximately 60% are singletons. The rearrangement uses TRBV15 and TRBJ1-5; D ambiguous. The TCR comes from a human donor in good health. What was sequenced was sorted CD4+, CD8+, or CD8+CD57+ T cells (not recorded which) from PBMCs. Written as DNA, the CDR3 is TGTGCCACCAGCAGAGGCAATCAGCCCCAGCATTTT. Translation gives CATSRGNQPQHF.